The T cell receptor (beta chain) under discussion was sequenced for a study of OX40 agonist ivuxolimab in advanced cancers. Turning to the study itself: Ivuxolimab, an antibody that agonizes OX40 (CD134), was administered to the patients.

Germline V gene lookup returns CDR1 SGHTA and CDR2 FQGNSA. The CDR3 is made up of 15 amino acids. V lost 1 base, J lost 6 bases, and 9 bases stayed unmatched. In this sample, this clone turned up once. Repertoires were generated with immunoSEQ multiplex PCR, while TCRdb's copy carries only in-frame clones and drops some. There are 50,000 to 70,000 clones in the sample; less than 95% occur only once, and about 0.46% lies in the top ten. Sequencing used CD4+ or CD8+ T cells sorted from blood, obtained in a trial of the OX40 agonist ivuxolimab. V and J are TRBV7-2 and TRBJ2-7; TRBD1 agrees at 7 bases. The clonotype comes from an adult with an advanced solid tumor such as melanoma, head and neck, liver or kidney cancer. CDR3 bases: TGTGCCAGCAGCTTAGGAGACAGGGTAAGAAGCGAGCAGTACTTC. Its protein is CASSLGDRVRSEQYF.